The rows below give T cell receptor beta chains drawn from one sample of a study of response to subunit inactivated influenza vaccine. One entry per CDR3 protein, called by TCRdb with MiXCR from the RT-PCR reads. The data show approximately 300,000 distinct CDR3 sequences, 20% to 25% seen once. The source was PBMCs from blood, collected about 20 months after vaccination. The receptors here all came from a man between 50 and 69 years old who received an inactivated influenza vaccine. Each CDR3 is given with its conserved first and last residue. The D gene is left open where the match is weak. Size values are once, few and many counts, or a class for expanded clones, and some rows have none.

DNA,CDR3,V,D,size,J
TGTGCTAGCAGCTCTAGCGGGTACAATGAGCAGTTCTTC,CASSSSGYNEQFF,TRBV7-7,TRBD2,few,TRBJ2-1
TGTGCCAGCAGCTCCGGACAGATAGAAGCTTTCTTT,CASSSGQIEAFF,TRBV7-9,-,-,TRBJ1-1
TGTGCCAGCAGTTTCAGATGGGGGAGTCAGCCCCAGCATTTT,CASSFRWGSQPQHF,TRBV2,-,-,TRBJ1-5
TGTGCCAGCAGCTTAGGGCCGGAGAGGGGCTACACCTTC,CASSLGPERGYTF,TRBV7-2,-,few,TRBJ1-2
TGTGCCAGCAGTTTATTGGGGCGCAGGATCATTAACTATGGCTACACCTTC,CASSLLGRRIINYGYTF,TRBV28,-,few,TRBJ1-2
TGCAGTGCTAGATCCTTGGTACGCAATCAGCCCCAGCATTTT,CSARSLVRNQPQHF,TRBV20-1,-,-,TRBJ1-5
TGTGCCAGCAGTGTCCGGGTGGGGAGAGGGAATGAGCAGTTCTTC,CASSVRVGRGNEQFF,TRBV2,-,-,TRBJ2-1
TGTGCCATCAGTGTTGGAGGTCGGGTGGGGCTGTTTTTT,CAISVGGRVGLFF,TRBV10-3,-,many,TRBJ2-2
TGCGCCAGCAGCTTGGCTTCGGTCCTCACAGATACGCAGTATTTT,CASSLASVLTDTQYF,TRBV5-1,-,-,TRBJ2-3
TGTGCCAGCAGCGTAGGACAGGGTCAAATTTCTTATACGCAGTATTTT,CASSVGQGQISYTQYF,TRBV9,TRBD1,-,TRBJ2-3
TGTGCCAGCAGCCAGAACCGACAGGGATTGAGCGGAAACACCATATATTTT,CASSQNRQGLSGNTIYF,TRBV3-1,TRBD1,many,TRBJ1-3
TGCGCCAGCAGCCGACCAGGGATGGGCACGGAAAAACTGTTTTTT,CASSRPGMGTEKLFF,TRBV4-1,-,many,TRBJ1-4
TGTGCCAGCAGCCCCCTGAGACATAGGAATGAAAAACTGTTTTTT,CASSPLRHRNEKLFF,TRBV7-2,-,few,TRBJ1-4
TGTGCCAGCAGCTCCCGACAGGGTACTAATGAAAAACTGTTTTTT,CASSSRQGTNEKLFF,TRBV7-9,TRBD1,-,TRBJ1-4
TGTGCCAGCAGTTTAGGGACTTTGGGTGATCAGCCCCAGCATTTT,CASSLGTLGDQPQHF,TRBV12-3/TRBV12-4,-,few,TRBJ1-5
TGTGCCAGCAGTTTGGCAGGGCGGGAGGGGGACGAGCAGTACTTC,CASSLAGREGDEQYF,TRBV28,TRBD2,few,TRBJ2-7
TGCAGTGCTAGAGATCGAGGACTCTTAAGCACCGGGGAGCTGTTTTTT,CSARDRGLLSTGELFF,TRBV20-1,-,-,TRBJ2-2
TGCAGCGTTGAAGAGGACATGAATCAGCCCCAGCATTTT,CSVEEDMNQPQHF,TRBV29-1,-,many,TRBJ1-5
TGTGCCACAAGGGACGGAGCTAACTATGGCTACACCTTC,CATRDGANYGYTF,TRBV24-1,-,many,TRBJ1-2
TGTGCCAGCAGTTACTCGAGAGGGATCGGCAAAAACATTCAGTACTTC,CASSYSRGIGKNIQYF,TRBV6-7,-,-,TRBJ2-4
TGTGCCAGCAGTAGGATCTCAGGACAACCCTCACCCCTCCACTTT,CASSRISGQPSPLHF,TRBV6-2/TRBV6-3,-,few,TRBJ1-6
TGTGCCAGCAGTTCCGGGGATCGGGGAACCCCTAATGAAAAACTGTTTTTT,CASSSGDRGTPNEKLFF,TRBV6-5,-,-,TRBJ1-4
TGTGCCAGCAGCTTAGACTCCTGGGCTCAGTACTTC,CASSLDSWAQYF,TRBV11-2,-,once,TRBJ2-7
TGCGCCAGCAGCTCGACCGGGTTTCAGCACGACGAGCAGTACTTC,CASSSTGFQHDEQYF,TRBV5-1,-,-,TRBJ2-7
TGTGCCAGCAGCCAACAGCTGCGGGTTAGGAATGAGCAGTTCTTC,CASSQQLRVRNEQFF,TRBV16,-,-,TRBJ2-1
TGTGCCAGCAGTTTAATCCAGGGGGCCATCGATGAGCAGTTCTTC,CASSLIQGAIDEQFF,TRBV12-3/TRBV12-4,TRBD1,few,TRBJ2-1
TGCGCCAGCAGGTGGCAGGGGAACTATGGCTACACCTTC,CASRWQGNYGYTF,TRBV5-1,-,few,TRBJ1-2
TGTGCCAGCAGCCAATCCGAAACAGGAACTGAAGCTTTCTTT,CASSQSETGTEAFF,TRBV3-1,-,many,TRBJ1-1
TGTGCCAGCAGCTTAACACCTAGGCCAGATACGCAGTATTTT,CASSLTPRPDTQYF,TRBV11-1,-,few,TRBJ2-3
TGTGCCAGCAGTTACTCGGATATGAACACTGAAGCTTTCTTT,CASSYSDMNTEAFF,TRBV6-5,-,many,TRBJ1-1
TGCAGTGCCTACGGACTAGCGGGAGGTTTATTCTACGAGCAGTACTTC,CSAYGLAGGLFYEQYF,TRBV20-1,TRBD2,few,TRBJ2-7
TGCAGTGCTACCGGGACTAGGAACAATGAGCAGTTCTTC,CSATGTRNNEQFF,TRBV20-1,TRBD2,-,TRBJ2-1
TGCGCCAGCAGCACCCGGACAGGGTTCACCGGGGAGCTGTTTTTT,CASSTRTGFTGELFF,TRBV5-1,TRBD1,-,TRBJ2-2
TGTGCCAGCAGTCCCCGTGACGATGGCTACACCTTC,CASSPRDDGYTF,TRBV12-3/TRBV12-4,-,-,TRBJ1-2
TGTGCCATCAGTGGGGGCTCAGGAGGCGAAAAACTGTTTTTT,CAISGGSGGEKLFF,TRBV10-3,-,few,TRBJ1-4
TGTGCCAGCAGTACCGTCCCTTGGGGCGAGCAGTACTTC,CASSTVPWGEQYF,TRBV27,-,-,TRBJ2-7
TGTGCCAGTAGTTCAGGGAGGTCCTACAATGAGCAGTTCTTC,CASSSGRSYNEQFF,TRBV19,-,-,TRBJ2-1
TGCAGCGTGGCAGGGGAGCGCATTCAGTACTTC,CSVAGERIQYF,TRBV29-1,-,few,TRBJ2-4
TGCGCCAGCAGCACGGCTAGCGGGGGGGCCCCAGATACGCAGTATTTT,CASSTASGGAPDTQYF,TRBV5-1,TRBD2,-,TRBJ2-3
TGTGCCAGCAGGGACAGGAGCTCCTATAATTCACCCCTCCACTTT,CASRDRSSYNSPLHF,TRBV2,TRBD1,many,TRBJ1-6
TGTGCCAGCAGTTTTGCGGAGGACAATGAGCAGTTCTTC,CASSFAEDNEQFF,TRBV28,-,few,TRBJ2-1
TGCGCCAGCAGCTTCATGACAGGGGCTGGGGCCAACGTCCTGACTTTC,CASSFMTGAGANVLTF,TRBV5-1,TRBD1,-,TRBJ2-6
TGTGCCAGCAGTACGGACGGACTGAACACTGAAGCTTTCTTT,CASSTDGLNTEAFF,TRBV28,-,many,TRBJ1-1
TGTGCCAGCAGTACTCAGCAAGCAGGGAACTATGGCTACACCTTC,CASSTQQAGNYGYTF,TRBV28,-,few,TRBJ1-2
TGTGCCAGCAGCTTGGATGCAGGAGGGGACTATGGCTACACCTTC,CASSLDAGGDYGYTF,TRBV5-5,-,few,TRBJ1-2
TGCGCCAGCAGCCAGGGGGGAGAGGTCTATGGCTACACCTTC,CASSQGGEVYGYTF,TRBV4-3,-,few,TRBJ1-2
TGTGCCAGCAGCCTCCCCGGACAGGGGAAAGCTTTCTTT,CASSLPGQGKAFF,TRBV6-6,TRBD1,few,TRBJ1-1
TGCGCCAGCAGCTTTGAGGCCGGACCACCATTAGGGAACACTGAAGCTTTCTTT,CASSFEAGPPLGNTEAFF,TRBV5-1,-,few,TRBJ1-1
TGTGCCACCAGCAGAGATCGTGTCAGGGGAAAGCCCCAGCATTTT,CATSRDRVRGKPQHF,TRBV15,-,few,TRBJ1-5
TGTGCCAGCAGCCAAGTAGCCCCGACGGGTGGCTACACCTTC,CASSQVAPTGGYTF,TRBV3-1,-,few,TRBJ1-2
TGTGCCAGCAGTTTGACCCTAGCCAAAAACATTCAGTACTTC,CASSLTLAKNIQYF,TRBV7-2,-,few,TRBJ2-4
TGTGCCAGCAGTCCCCAGGCAGGGCTCTATGGCTACACCTTC,CASSPQAGLYGYTF,TRBV12-3/TRBV12-4,-,-,TRBJ1-2
TGCAGTGCATCGTCCGCGGGACAGTATAATTCACCCCTCCACTTT,CSASSAGQYNSPLHF,TRBV20-1,TRBD1,-,TRBJ1-6
TGTGCCACCAGCGGTTCGGCGGTTGAAAAACTGTTTTTT,CATSGSAVEKLFF,TRBV15,-,-,TRBJ1-4